This T cell receptor beta chain is from a study of cytomegalovirus exposure and HLA in healthy donors. Study-wide findings and caveats: Within a later analysis, the majority of CMV-associated TCR beta chains appeared HLA-restricted. Analysis was carried out at a later point, and it linked a missense DCLRE1C variant to TCR beta V- and J-gene trimming. As confirmed in vitro, a few CMV-associated chains were specific for CMV antigens.

This clone has just a few counts. Its antigen is not identified. Both 60 Vbeta primers and 13 Jbeta primers went into the PCR. In the original processing: An analysis that came later counted some 85 million unique TCR beta chains, approximately 10 million shared. The protocol was immunoSEQ multiplex PCR, while the TCRdb copy is restricted to in-frame clones and leaves out a portion. Clonal size and the V and J genes are those of that table, whereas D and trimming came from the DNA. The profile shows some 180,000 clones, roughly 80% of them singletons. Germline V CDR1 and CDR2: MNHEY, SMNVEV (reference sequence). Trimming cost V 7 bases and J 1 base, with 7 bases left between them. This CDR3 spans 12 amino acids.

The sample comprised PBMCs. This chain connects TRBV27 to TRBJ1-1; D ambiguous. The TCR was taken from a male donor in good health and CMV-seronegative. The CDR3 region has the DNA TGTGCCAGCACAGGAGGGAACACTGAAGCTTTCTTT. Amino acids: CASTGGNTEAFF.